The next 27 T cell receptor beta chains were all read from a single sample in a study of T cell repertoires in cytomegalovirus infection. A single record per CDR3 protein comes from TCRdb applying MiXCR to the reads. Of under 300,000 distinct CDR3 sequences in the sample, approximately 15% were seen once. Sequencing was performed on CD8+ T cells from PBMCs. Receptors were obtained from a human donor in good health (CMV status not recorded). Some clones in this sample may be carry-over from other donors' samples.

The chain combines TRBV4-2 with TRBJ1-1; TRBD1 aligns across 7 bases. CDR3 length: 16 residues. The V segment lost 0 bases and the J segment 4 bases; nucleotides outside the gene matches: 8. Per the germline V gene, CDR1 is LGHNA and CDR2 is YNFKEQ. CDR3 amino acids: CASSQEEEGAVTEAFF. In nucleotides, the CDR3 is TGTGCCAGCAGCCAAGAGGAAGAGGGGGCCGTCACTGAAGCTTTCTTT.

This clonotype was picked up many times. CDR3 amino acids: CASSLNWGANEKLFF. The CDR3 bases are TGTGCCAGCAGCTTAAATTGGGGCGCCAATGAAAAACTGTTTTTT. The V call is TRBV7-2, the J call TRBJ1-4; D may be TRBD1 (5 bases). The CDR3 extends over 15 amino acids. Germline CDR1 and CDR2: SGHTA and FQGNSA. Trimming took 2 bases from V and 5 from J, leaving 12 bases between them.

There are many counts of this clonotype. J is TRBJ2-2 and V is TRBV7-8; 10 bases line up with TRBD1. Germline trimming cut 5 bases from V and 6 bases from J; bases unmatched to any gene: 9. Germline CDR1 SGHVS, CDR2 FQNEAQ. The CDR3 has 16 residues. In DNA form, the CDR3 reads TGTGCCAGCAGCACGATTCCCGGGACAGGGGCCGGGGAGCTGTTTTTT. The encoded protein is CASSTIPGTGAGELFF. Based on the CDR3 plus reference TRBV7-8 and TRBJ2-2, the full variable domain is GAGVSQSPRYKVAKRGQDVALRCDPISGHVSLFWYQQALGQGPEFLTYFQNEAQLDKSGLPSDRFFAERPEGSVSTLKIQRTQQEDSAVYLCASSTIPGTGAGELFFGEGSRLTVL.

The rearrangement links TRBV19 to TRBJ1-1; 7 bases fit TRBD1. The V gene's germline CDR1 is LNHDA and CDR2 SQIVND (reference sequence). This CDR3 is 15 amino acids long. V lost 3 bases and J lost 0; bases outside the gene matches: 4. CDR3: CASSMDRTLNTEAFF. The CDR3 nucleotides are TGTGCCAGTAGTATGGACAGGACCCTGAACACTGAAGCTTTCTTT.

This clonotype was found a few times. It may be a read error: a sequence one base away is much more abundant. This chain connects TRBV6-2 or TRBV6-3 to TRBJ2-3; no clear D gene. Germline V gene sequence: CDR1 MNHEY, CDR2 SVGEGT. V lost 2 bases, J lost 5 bases, and 5 bases lay in between. The CDR3 runs 12 residues. The DNA for the CDR3 is TGTGCCAGCAGTTACGTTGGAGATACGCAGTATTTT. It yields the protein CASSYVGDTQYF.

This sequence joins TRBV14 and TRBJ2-7; TRBD1 matches at 8 bases. V trimming: 3 bases; J trimming: 2 bases; junction bases outside the gene matches: 9. The length of the CDR3 is 16 residues. Germline CDR1 reads SGHDN; CDR2 reads FVKESK. The CDR3 protein is CASSQVRTGMTYEQYF. The CDR3 DNA is TGTGCCAGCAGCCAGGTCAGGACAGGGATGACCTACGAGCAGTACTTC.

This clonotype appeared a few times. The genes are TRBV24-1 and TRBJ2-3; 7 nucleotides match TRBD1. The V gene's germline CDR1 is KGHDR and CDR2 SFDVKD. The V segment lost 5 bases and the J segment 4 bases; nucleotides outside the gene matches: 11. The CDR3 has 16 residues. The CDR3 protein is CATSAPMTGIADTQYF. CDR3 sequence (DNA): TGTGCCACCAGTGCGCCAATGACAGGGATTGCAGATACGCAGTATTTT.

In this sample, this clonotype turned up many times. J is TRBJ2-5 and V is TRBV7-9; D unresolved. Germline CDR1 reads SEHNR; CDR2 reads FQNEAQ (reference sequence). CDR3 length: 15 residues. V was pared by 1 base and J by 3 bases, with 12 bases between. The DNA for the CDR3 is TGTGCCAGCAGCTTAGTCTTGCCAGTAAAAGAGACCCAGTACTTC. Amino acid sequence: CASSLVLPVKETQYF. Combining the CDR3 with reference TRBV7-9 and TRBJ2-5 gives the whole variable domain DTGVSQNPRHKITKRGQNVTFRCDPISEHNRLYWYRQTLGQGPEFLTYFQNEAQLEKSRLLSDRFSAERPKGSFSTLEIQRTEQGDSAMYLCASSLVLPVKETQYFGPGTRLLVL.

The sample holds a few counts of this clonotype. This chain joins TRBV19 and TRBJ1-5; no clear D. Germline assignment: CDR1 LNHDA and CDR2 SQIVND (reference sequence). The CDR3 totals 16 residues. The V end was cut by 6 bases, the J end by 1 base, with 16 bases between. The DNA for the CDR3 is TGTGCCAGTAGCATAAAAGGAGGGATGAGCAATCAGCCCCAGCATTTT. Translating it yields CASSIKGGMSNQPQHF.

The chain couples TRBV6-2 or TRBV6-3 to TRBJ1-1; D is uncertain. This CDR3 is built from 13 residues. Germline CDR1 MNHEY, CDR2 SVGEGT. V was clipped by 6 bases and J by 3 bases, with 11 bases between them. The CDR3 region has the DNA TGTGCCAGCAGCGACACGGGTTACACTGAAGCTTTCTTT. This codes for CASSDTGYTEAFF.

This clonotype showed up many times. The V and J genes are TRBV7-2 and TRBJ2-1; 7 nucleotides match TRBD2. Germline CDR1 is SGHTA and CDR2 is FQGNSA. J was trimmed by 9 bases and V by 3 bases; bases with no gene match: 8. The CDR3 runs 14 residues. The CDR3 DNA reads as TGTGCCAGCAGCTTTGGGCGTGGGGGGGGTGAGCAGTTCTTC. This translates into CASSFGRGGGEQFF.

This clonotype showed up many times. The chain employs TRBV7-2 and TRBJ2-2; maybe TRBD2 (5 bases). This CDR3 has 15 residues. Trimming pared 2 bases from V and 6 bases from J, leaving 13 bases between. CDR1 is SGHTA, CDR2 FQGNSA, per germline. The CDR3: CASSLYDYGAGELFF. As DNA, the CDR3 is TGTGCCAGCAGCTTATATGACTATGGCGCCGGGGAGCTGTTTTTT.

This clonotype has only a few counts. This chain uses TRBV7-6 with TRBJ1-2, with no clear D. The germline CDR1 and CDR2 sequences are SGHVS and FNYEAQ. This CDR3 spans 15 amino acids. V dropped 4 bases and J dropped 3 bases, with 15 bases sitting between them. The CDR3 spells CASSSAADSYYGYTF. The CDR3 DNA reads TGTGCCAGCAGCTCGGCCGCGGATAGCTACTATGGCTACACCTTC.

This clonotype was seen a handful of times. The gene calls are TRBV6-2 or TRBV6-3 and TRBJ1-1, with D unclear. This CDR3 contains 14 residues. V dropped 2 bases and J dropped 3 bases, with 10 bases sitting between them. CDR1 is MNHEY and CDR2 is SVGEGT in the germline V gene. The CDR3 sequence is CASSYMALDTEAFF. The CDR3 DNA reads TGTGCCAGCAGTTACATGGCCTTGGACACTGAAGCTTTCTTT.

V and J are TRBV20-1 and TRBJ2-3, with D maybe TRBD2 (7 bases). CDR3 length equals 14 residues. The V end was cut by 3 bases, the J end by 4 bases, with 14 bases between. Germline CDR1 and CDR2: DFQATT and SNEGSKA (reference sequence). CDR3 region: CSASRQGRADTQYF. CDR3 sequence (DNA): TGCAGTGCTAGCCGCCAGGGGAGGGCAGATACGCAGTATTTT.

The sample holds many counts of this clonotype. This chain joins TRBV6-2 or TRBV6-3 and TRBJ2-1; TRBD2 matches 8 bases. CDR1 MNHEY and CDR2 SVGEGT come from the germline V gene. Trimming cost V 3 bases and J 3 bases; bases outside gene matches: 7. The CDR3 contains 16 residues. CDR3 bases: TGTGCCAGCAGTTATTCGGTAGCGGGACACTACAATGAGCAGTTCTTC. Amino acids: CASSYSVAGHYNEQFF.

This clonotype was seen repeatedly, ten times or more. The V and J genes are TRBV12-3 or TRBV12-4 and TRBJ1-2; a weak D match, TRBD1 (6 bases). Trimming took off 5 bases at V and 2 bases at J, with 9 bases between the two ends. This CDR3 region has 13 residues. As DNA, the CDR3 is TGTGCCAGCAGTACGACAGGAAACTATGGCTACACCTTC. Its protein product is CASSTTGNYGYTF.

The chain couples TRBV7-6 to TRBJ2-7; D is undetermined. The CDR3 runs to 14 residues. In germline, CDR1 is SGHVS, CDR2 FNYEAQ. The V end lost 5 bases, the J end lost 2 bases, and 13 bases lay between the germline ends. The CDR3, as DNA: TGTGCCAGCAGCCCCTCAGGTCCCGCCTACGAGCAGTACTTC. Translation gives CASSPSGPAYEQYF.

The chain carries TRBV6-7 and TRBJ2-7; possible D gene TRBD2, 6 bases. TRBV6-7 is treated as an ORF (open reading frame) with a function not yet certain. The CDR3 loop spans 17 amino acids. Between the trimmed V and J ends, which lost 2 bases and 10 bases, there was a span of 27 bases. DNA for the CDR3: TGTGCCAGCAGTTACCTTCGTCGGGCAGATGGGACTCCTGGCCAGTACTTC. Translated, it gives CASSYLRRADGTPGQYF.

This clonotype was recorded many times. V usage is TRBV6-6 and J usage is TRBJ1-1; D is ambiguous. The CDR3 has 13 residues. Between the trimmed V and J ends, which lost 5 bases and 1 base, there was a span of 8 bases. In germline, CDR1 is MNHNY, CDR2 SVGAGI (reference sequence). In DNA, the CDR3 is TGTGCCAGCAGTAGGACTGGGAACACTGAAGCTTTCTTT. It is translated as CASSRTGNTEAFF.

There are a few counts of this clonotype. The CDR3 region has the DNA TGTGCCAGCAGCTACGGGACAGAGTGGAACATTCAGTACTTC. Its protein is CASSYGTEWNIQYF. The rearrangement links TRBV11-2 to TRBJ2-4; 7 nucleotides align to TRBD1. Trimming cost V 4 bases and J 7 bases; bases outside gene matches: 7. CDR3 size: 14 residues. Germline CDR1 and CDR2: SGHAT and FQNNGV.

The chain carries TRBV13 and TRBJ2-5; the D is unclear. The CDR3 covers 14 residues. V was clipped by 1 base and J by 7 bases, with 13 bases between them. CDR1 is PRHDT and CDR2 is FYEKMQ in the germline V gene (reference sequence). The CDR3 DNA reads TGTGCCAGCAGCTTAGCACGGGCCCTGGGGACCCAGTACTTC. Translated, it gives CASSLARALGTQYF.

The gene calls are TRBV20-1 and TRBJ1-5; D gene unclear. The CDR3 is 14 residues long. The ends were cut back, 0 bases at V and 1 base at J, with 7 bases in the middle. Germline V gene data show CDR1 as DFQATT and CDR2 as SNEGSKA (reference sequence). The CDR3 nucleotides read TGCAGTGCTAGAGAAGGTTACAGCAATCAGCCCCAGCATTTT. Amino acid sequence: CSAREGYSNQPQHF.

The chain is built from TRBV4-1 and TRBJ1-1; 7 positions agree with TRBD1. Germline values: CDR1 MGHRA, CDR2 YSYEKL. Trimming removed 3 bases from V and 1 base from J; junction bases left unmatched: 5. The CDR3 spans 15 residues. The CDR3 here is CASSHHRGENTEAFF. In nucleotides, the CDR3 is TGCGCCAGCAGCCACCACAGGGGAGAGAACACTGAAGCTTTCTTT.

Only a few counts were recorded for this clonotype. J is TRBJ2-5 and V is TRBV7-9; the D gene is possibly TRBD1 (5 bases). Trimming left V 4 bases short and J 0 bases short, with 9 bases between. The CDR3 covers 14 residues. CDR1 is SEHNR and CDR2 is FQNEAQ in the germline V gene (reference sequence). CDR3: CASSSRQNQETQYF. The DNA for the CDR3 is TGTGCCAGCAGCTCCCGACAGAACCAAGAGACCCAGTACTTC.

This clonotype came up a few times. This chain links TRBV7-2 with TRBJ2-5; maybe TRBD1 (5 bases). Germline CDR1 SGHTA, CDR2 FQGNSA. This CDR3 has 15 residues. Trimming pared 1 base from V and 5 bases from J, leaving 14 bases between. The CDR3 reads CASSLVARGAETQYF. DNA for the CDR3: TGTGCCAGCAGCTTAGTTGCTAGGGGCGCGGAGACCCAGTACTTC.

The J gene is TRBJ2-3, the V gene TRBV28; D ambiguous. V lost 3 bases and J lost 4, with 8 bases in between. Germline CDR1 and CDR2: MDHEN and SYDVKM. The CDR3 covers 13 residues. The CDR3 bases are TGTGCCAGCAGTTTTAGCAGATCAGATACGCAGTATTTT. This encodes CASSFSRSDTQYF.